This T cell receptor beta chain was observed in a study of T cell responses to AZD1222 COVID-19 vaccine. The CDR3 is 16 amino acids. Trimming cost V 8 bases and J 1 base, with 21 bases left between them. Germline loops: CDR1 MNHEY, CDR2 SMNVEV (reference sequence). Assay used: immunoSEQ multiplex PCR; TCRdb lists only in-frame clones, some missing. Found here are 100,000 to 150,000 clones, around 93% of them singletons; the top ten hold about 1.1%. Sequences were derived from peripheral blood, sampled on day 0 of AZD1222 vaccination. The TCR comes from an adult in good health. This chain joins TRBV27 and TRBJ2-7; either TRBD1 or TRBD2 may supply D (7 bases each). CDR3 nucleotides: TGTGCCAGCTCCCCCTCAGCGGGACAGAGTTCCTACGAGCAGTACTTC. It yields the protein CASSPSAGQSSYEQYF.